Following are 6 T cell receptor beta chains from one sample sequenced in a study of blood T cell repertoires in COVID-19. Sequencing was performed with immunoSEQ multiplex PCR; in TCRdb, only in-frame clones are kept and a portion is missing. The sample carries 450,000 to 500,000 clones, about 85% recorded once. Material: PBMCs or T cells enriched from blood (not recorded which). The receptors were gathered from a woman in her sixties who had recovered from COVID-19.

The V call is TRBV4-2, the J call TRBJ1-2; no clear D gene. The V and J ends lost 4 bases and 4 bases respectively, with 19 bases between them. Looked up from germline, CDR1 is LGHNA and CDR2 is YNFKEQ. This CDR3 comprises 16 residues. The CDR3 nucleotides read TGTGCCAGCAGCCCAGCCCCCGTTGTGCGGAGCTATGGCTACACCTTC. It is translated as CASSPAPVVRSYGYTF.

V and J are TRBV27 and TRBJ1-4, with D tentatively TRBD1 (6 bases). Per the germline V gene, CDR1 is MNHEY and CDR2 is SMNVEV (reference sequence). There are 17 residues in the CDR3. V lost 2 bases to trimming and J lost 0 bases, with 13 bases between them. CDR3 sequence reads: CASSLKYRASTNEKLFF. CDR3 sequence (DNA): TGTGCCAGCAGTTTAAAATACAGGGCTTCAACTAATGAAAAACTGTTTTTT. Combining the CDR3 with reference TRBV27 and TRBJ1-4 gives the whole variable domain EAQVTQNPRYLITVTGKKLTVTCSQNMNHEYMSWYRQDPGLGLRQIYYSMNVEVTDKGDVPEGYKVSRKEKRNFPLILESPSPNQTSLYFCASSLKYRASTNEKLFFGSGTQLSVL.

CDR3 bases: TGTGCCAGCAGCTCGTTTAGTGGGGGGGAGCAGTACGTC. Translating gives CASSSFSGGEQYV. The V gene is TRBV13, the J gene TRBJ2-7; TRBD2 is a possible D gene (6 bases). The CDR3 extends over 13 amino acids. Trimming left V 4 bases short and J 7 bases short, with 14 bases between. Germline values: CDR1 PRHDT, CDR2 FYEKMQ (reference sequence).

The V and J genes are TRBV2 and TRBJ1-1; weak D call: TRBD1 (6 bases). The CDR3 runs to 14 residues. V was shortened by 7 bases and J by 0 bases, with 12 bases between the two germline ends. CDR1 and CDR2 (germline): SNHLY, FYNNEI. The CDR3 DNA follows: TGTGCCAGCACCGCGGACAGAGTGAACACTGAAGCTTTCTTT. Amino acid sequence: CASTADRVNTEAFF.

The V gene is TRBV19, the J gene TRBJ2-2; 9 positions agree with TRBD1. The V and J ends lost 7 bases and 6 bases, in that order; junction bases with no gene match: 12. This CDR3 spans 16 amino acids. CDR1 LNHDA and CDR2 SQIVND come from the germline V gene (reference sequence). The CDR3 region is CASTPGGQGPAGELFF. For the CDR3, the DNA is TGTGCCAGTACCCCAGGAGGACAGGGGCCCGCCGGGGAGCTGTTTTTT.

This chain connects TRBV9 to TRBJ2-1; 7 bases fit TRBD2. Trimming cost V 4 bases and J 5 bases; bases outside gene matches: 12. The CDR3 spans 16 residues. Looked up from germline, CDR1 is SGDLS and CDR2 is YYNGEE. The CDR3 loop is CASSSRGAGTDNEQFF. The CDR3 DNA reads TGTGCCAGCAGCTCCCGGGGAGCGGGGACCGACAATGAGCAGTTCTTC.